One and the same sample provided the 11 T cell receptor beta chains below, sequenced in a study of blood T cell repertoires in COVID-19. The protocol was immunoSEQ multiplex PCR, while the TCRdb copy is restricted to in-frame clones and leaves out a portion. In the table there are fewer than 400,000 clones, over 80% of which are singletons. Sequenced sample: PBMCs or T cells enriched from blood (not recorded which). All receptors come from a young man who had recovered from COVID-19.

The chain carries TRBV5-1 and TRBJ1-4, with D tentatively TRBD1 (6 bases). The CDR3 has 15 residues. Trimming removed 0 bases at V and 5 bases at J, with 11 bases between. Germline V gene lookup returns CDR1 SGHRS and CDR2 YFSETQ. The CDR3 loop is CASSLADRLNEKLFF. CDR3 in DNA: TGCGCCAGCAGCTTGGCGGACAGATTAAATGAAAAACTGTTTTTT.

This clone was counted between two and nine times. The V gene is TRBV18, the J gene TRBJ1-1; perhaps TRBD1 as D (6 bases). The CDR3 has 16 amino acids. The ends were cut back, 1 base at V and 3 bases at J, with 15 bases in the middle. CDR1 and CDR2 from the germline V gene are KGHSH and LQKENI. CDR3 loop: CASSPRAGDGDTEAFF. The DNA of the CDR3 is TGTGCCAGCTCACCACGGGCAGGGGATGGGGACACTGAAGCTTTCTTT.

The chain couples TRBV11-2 to TRBJ1-1; TRBD1 matches at 9 bases. This CDR3 has 17 residues. The V gene's germline CDR1 is SGHAT and CDR2 FQNNGV. The V gene end was trimmed by 4 bases and the J gene end by 3 bases; junction bases not matched to a gene: 12. Here the CDR3 reads CASSSSSGTGRYTEAFF. In nucleotides, the CDR3 is TGTGCCAGCAGCTCGTCGTCGGGGACAGGGCGATACACTGAAGCTTTCTTT.

The chain couples TRBV7-6 to TRBJ2-2, with 9 bases aligning to TRBD1. Looked up from germline, CDR1 is SGHVS and CDR2 is FNYEAQ. The V gene end was trimmed by 5 bases and the J gene end by 7 bases; junction bases not matched to a gene: 8. The CDR3 is made up of 15 amino acids. CDR3 protein: CASSPTGGRGGELFF. The CDR3, as DNA: TGTGCCAGCAGCCCAACAGGGGGCCGGGGCGGGGAGCTGTTTTTT.

The chain recombines TRBV3-1 (or the pseudogene TRBV3-2) with TRBJ2-1, with 7 bases aligning to TRBD2. The CDR3 totals 17 residues. Trimming took 0 bases from V and 1 from J; bases not matched to a gene: 6. The germline V gene encodes CDR1 LGHDT and CDR2 YNNKEL (reference sequence). The CDR3 is CASSQDLWGGSYNEQFF. DNA of the CDR3: TGTGCCAGCAGCCAAGATCTATGGGGAGGGTCCTACAATGAGCAGTTCTTC.

This chain links TRBV18 with TRBJ1-1, with D possibly TRBD1 on 5 matching bases. The CDR3 totals 14 residues. Germline V CDR1 and CDR2: KGHSH, LQKENI. V was trimmed by 3 bases and J by 8 bases, leaving 16 bases between them. This CDR3 is CASSPLIGGGEAFF. In DNA form, the CDR3 reads TGTGCCAGCTCACCGTTAATCGGGGGTGGAGAAGCTTTCTTT.

In its sample, this clone was seen once. V usage is TRBV5-5 and J usage is TRBJ1-2, with D hard to call. This CDR3 spans 14 amino acids. Deletions cut 1 base from V and 8 bases from J, with 15 bases between. The germline V gene encodes CDR1 SGHKS and CDR2 YYEKEE (reference sequence). This chain's CDR3 is CASSLNFEVRGYTF. The CDR3 region has the DNA TGTGCCAGCAGCTTGAATTTCGAGGTGAGGGGCTACACCTTC.

The J gene is TRBJ2-5, the V gene TRBV11-3; TRBD2 agrees at 9 bases. V shed 5 bases, J shed 5 bases, and the junction held 12 bases outside the gene matches. This CDR3 contains 16 residues. Germline assignment: CDR1 SGHNT and CDR2 YENEEA. CDR3 sequence reads: CASSPGLASQGETQYF. As DNA, the CDR3 is TGTGCCAGCAGCCCGGGACTAGCATCCCAGGGGGAGACCCAGTACTTC.

This chain uses TRBV28 with TRBJ1-1; TRBD1 might be the D (5 bases). This CDR3 spans 15 amino acids. Per germline, CDR1 MDHEN and CDR2 SYDVKM. V lost 2 bases to trimming and J lost 6 bases, with 16 bases between them. The CDR3: CASSLKRQGGSEAFF. In DNA form, the CDR3 reads TGTGCCAGCAGTTTAAAAAGGCAGGGTGGATCTGAAGCTTTCTTT.

The genes are TRBV11-2 and TRBJ2-2; 8 bases are shared with TRBD2. This CDR3 spans 16 amino acids. The trim removed 5 bases at V and 5 bases at J, leaving 10 bases unmatched. The germline V gene encodes CDR1 SGHAT and CDR2 FQNNGV. The CDR3 DNA follows: TGTGCCAGCAGCCGGCGAACTAGCGGAAGGACCGGGGAGCTGTTTTTT. This sequence encodes CASSRRTSGRTGELFF. The complete variable domain, with remaining parts taken from reference TRBV11-2 and TRBJ2-2, reads EAGVAQSPRYKIIEKRQSVAFWCNPISGHATLYWYQQILGQGPKLLIQFQNNGVVDDSQLPKDRFSAERLKGVDSTLKIQPAKLEDSAVYLCASSRRTSGRTGELFFGEGSRLTVL.

The rearrangement links TRBV5-1 to TRBJ2-2; D might be TRBD1 (5 bases). The CDR3 totals 16 residues. V was trimmed by 0 bases and J by 2 bases, leaving 11 bases between them. CDR1 and CDR2 (germline): SGHRS, YFSETQ. CDR3 sequence reads: CASSLGSGLNTGELFF. The CDR3 nucleotides are TGCGCCAGCAGCTTGGGTTCAGGGCTCAACACCGGGGAGCTGTTTTTT.